The 19 T cell receptor beta chains reported below all come from one sample, sequenced in a study of T cell responses to AZD1222 COVID-19 vaccine. Assay used: immunoSEQ multiplex PCR; TCRdb lists only in-frame clones, some missing. The sample has roughly 130,000 clones, 80% to 95% seen once. The sample was peripheral blood, taken 28 days after the second AZD1222 dose. The receptor source for this set is an adult who received the AZD1222 COVID-19 vaccine.

The rearrangement joins TRBV9 to TRBJ2-1, with 10 nucleotides matching TRBD2. The CDR3 runs to 15 residues. Germline V gene lookup returns CDR1 SGDLS and CDR2 YYNGEE. The ends lost 2 bases at V and 8 bases at J; junction bases unmatched: 7. CDR3 DNA: TGTGCCAGCAGCGTCAGCGGGAGGGCCTTTGATGAGCAGTTCTTC. Translating gives CASSVSGRAFDEQFF.

The gene calls are TRBV4-2 and TRBJ2-3, with 12 bases identical to TRBD2. V lost 7 bases to trimming and J lost 1 base; unmatched junction nucleotides: 3. This CDR3 has 15 residues. The V gene's germline CDR1 is LGHNA and CDR2 YNFKEQ. The CDR3 loop is CASKRLAGGTDTQYF. For the CDR3, the DNA is TGTGCCAGCAAAAGACTAGCGGGGGGCACAGATACGCAGTATTTT.

The chain joins TRBV20-1 to TRBJ2-7; 8 nucleotides agree with TRBD2. Germline V CDR1 and CDR2: DFQATT, SNEGSKA (reference sequence). This CDR3 has 13 residues. V was pared by 3 bases and J by 4 bases, with 5 bases of the junction left unmatched. The CDR3 coding sequence is TGCAGTGCTAGTGCGGGAGGTCTTTACGAGCAGTACTTC. Amino acids: CSASAGGLYEQYF.

The CDR3 sequence is CASSPQGQLGYNEQFF. For the CDR3, the DNA is TGTGCCAGCAGCCCCCAAGGCCAACTGGGCTACAATGAGCAGTTCTTC. The chain is built from TRBV7-2 and TRBJ2-1; no reliable D call. Germline CDR1 is SGHTA and CDR2 is FQGNSA. V was pared by 5 bases and J by 3 bases, with 17 bases between. The CDR3 totals 16 residues.

The genes are TRBV6-6 and TRBJ1-1, with unresolved D. Germline CDR1 reads MNHNY; CDR2 reads SVGAGI (reference sequence). Trimming took off 2 bases at V and 5 bases at J, with 15 bases between the two ends. The CDR3 consists of 15 residues. Here the CDR3 reads CASSYALAQSTEAFF. The CDR3 bases are TGTGCCAGCAGTTACGCGTTGGCCCAGAGTACTGAAGCTTTCTTT.

The V call is TRBV5-6, the J call TRBJ1-2, with 10 bases lining up with TRBD1. The CDR3 runs 15 residues. J was trimmed by 2 bases and V by 3 bases; bases with no gene match: 4. Germline V gives CDR1 SGHDT, CDR2 YYEEEE. CDR3 region: CASSWEGQGNYGYTF. In DNA form, the CDR3 reads TGTGCCAGCAGCTGGGAGGGACAGGGGAACTATGGCTACACCTTC. Using reference TRBV5-6 and TRBJ1-2 for the parts outside the CDR3, the full variable domain is DAGVTQSPTHLIKTRGQQVTLRCSPKSGHDTVSWYQQALGQGPQFIFQYYEEEERQRGNFPDRFSGHQFPNYSSELNVNALLLGDSALYLCASSWEGQGNYGYTFGSGTRLTVV.

The J gene is TRBJ2-3, the V gene TRBV9; D gene ambiguous. V was pared by 2 bases and J by 2 bases, with 9 bases between. From germline, CDR1 is SGDLS and CDR2 YYNGEE. There are 14 residues in the CDR3. CDR3 nucleotide sequence: TGTGCCAGCAGCGTCGAAGGCAACACAGATACGCAGTATTTT. It is translated as CASSVEGNTDTQYF.

The rearrangement joins TRBV4-3 to TRBJ1-2, with D hard to call. The CDR3 totals 16 residues. The V end lost 0 bases, the J end lost 1 base, and 12 bases lay between the germline ends. Germline-derived CDR1 and CDR2 are LGHNA and YSLEER. CDR3 loop: CASSQDYRELNYGYTF. In DNA form, the CDR3 reads TGCGCCAGCAGCCAAGATTACCGGGAGCTTAACTATGGCTACACCTTC.

This chain uses TRBV28 with TRBJ2-3, with D tentatively TRBD1 (6 bases). The V end lost 5 bases, the J end lost 6 bases, and 9 bases lay between the germline ends. The CDR3 loop spans 12 amino acids. From germline, CDR1 is MDHEN and CDR2 SYDVKM. CDR3 loop: CASSKRGDTQYF. CDR3 sequence (DNA): TGTGCCAGCAGTAAAAGGGGGGATACGCAGTATTTT.

The chain couples TRBV6-5 to TRBJ1-2; D possibly corresponds to TRBD1 (6 bases). In germline, CDR1 is MNHEY, CDR2 SVGAGI. The CDR3 is 15 amino acids. The ends were cut back, 4 bases at V and 6 bases at J, with 18 bases in the middle. Here the CDR3 DNA reads TGTGCCAGCAGTTCGGATTCAGGGGTTTGGGATGGCTACACCTTC. As protein: CASSSDSGVWDGYTF.

The V gene is TRBV5-1, the J gene TRBJ1-2, with D possibly matching TRBD1 (5 bases). Germline lookup yields CDR1 SGHRS and CDR2 YFSETQ. The CDR3 has 12 residues. The ends were cut back, 3 bases at V and 8 bases at J, with 11 bases in the middle. DNA for the CDR3: TGCGCCAGCAGCTCGACCAGGGAAGGCTACACCTTC. This translates into CASSSTREGYTF.

This clone has only one observation. The CDR3 DNA follows: TGTGCCAGCAGCACCGGGGACAGTTTCGCCTACGAGCAGTACTTC. Protein: CASSTGDSFAYEQYF. This chain connects TRBV9 to TRBJ2-7; TRBD1 aligns across 7 bases. V lost 4 bases, J lost 2 bases, and 9 bases stayed unmatched. This CDR3 is 15 amino acids long. Germline CDR1 reads SGDLS; CDR2 reads YYNGEE.

This clone turned up a few times. The CDR3 DNA is TGTGCCTGGAGGACAGGGGGCACCGGGGAGCTGTTTTTT. This sequence encodes CAWRTGGTGELFF. The chain has TRBV30 and TRBJ2-2; 9 nucleotides agree with TRBD1. Germline-derived CDR1 and CDR2 are GTSNPN and SVGIG (reference sequence). The CDR3 sequence is 13 residues long. Trimming cost V 3 bases and J 4 bases; bases outside gene matches: 0.

V is TRBV3-1 (or the pseudogene TRBV3-2) and J is TRBJ2-7; 9 positions match TRBD1. Germline lookup yields CDR1 LGHDT and CDR2 YNNKEL (reference sequence). V dropped 2 bases and J dropped 4; count of bases not matched to a gene: 18. The CDR3 totals 19 residues. The CDR3 region is CASSQIGRPRQGGKYEQYF. In DNA form, the CDR3 reads TGTGCCAGCAGCCAAATTGGCCGCCCCCGACAGGGGGGCAAGTACGAGCAGTACTTC.

As to this clone: This same CDR3 is encoded by further DNA sequences in the sample. This chain connects TRBV6-2 or TRBV6-3 to TRBJ1-6; D gene ambiguous. This CDR3 is built from 14 residues. Trimming pared 5 bases from V and 0 bases from J, leaving 5 bases between. The germline V gene has CDR1 MNHEY and CDR2 SVGEGT. The CDR3 protein is CASSRSSYNSPLHF. CDR3 sequence (DNA): TGTGCCAGCAGTCGGAGCTCCTATAATTCACCCCTCCACTTT.

This chain links TRBV29-1 with TRBJ1-5, with D perhaps matching TRBD1 (6 bases). V lost 4 bases and J 12 bases, leaving 16 bases between the germline ends. The CDR3 has 12 residues. CDR1 and CDR2 (germline): SQVTM, ANQGSEA. The CDR3 nucleotides are TGCAGCGTTGCCGTTCGGGCAGGGGACCAGCATTTT. As protein: CSVAVRAGDQHF.

This clone appeared once. This chain joins TRBV3-1 (or the pseudogene TRBV3-2) and TRBJ1-3, with D possibly TRBD1 on 5 matching bases. CDR3 length: 17 residues. Per the germline V gene, CDR1 is LGHDT and CDR2 is YNNKEL (reference sequence). With 4 bases removed from V and 2 bases from J, the gap between germline ends came to 18 bases. CDR3 DNA sequence: TGTGCCAGCAGCCGCGTGGGGGGAGGGCCCCCTGGAAACACCATATATTTT. Amino acid sequence: CASSRVGGGPPGNTIYF.

CDR3 sequence (DNA): TGTGCCACCAGTGATTGGGGCAGCAGGGGAGAGACCCAGTACTTC. Translating it yields CATSDWGSRGETQYF. The chain has TRBV24-1 and TRBJ2-5, with D possibly matching TRBD1 (6 bases). The CDR3 is made up of 15 amino acids. Germline V gene sequence: CDR1 KGHDR, CDR2 SFDVKD. V lost 2 bases and J 4 bases, leaving 13 bases between the germline ends.

This chain links TRBV9 with TRBJ1-2; D call uncertain. Trimming left V 0 bases short and J 6 bases short, with 9 bases between. The CDR3 covers 13 residues. Per the germline V gene, CDR1 is SGDLS and CDR2 is YYNGEE. The DNA for the CDR3 is TGTGCCAGCAGCGTAGCGGTTAAAGATGGCTACACCTTC. This codes for CASSVAVKDGYTF.